One and the same sample provided the 18 T cell receptor beta chains below, sequenced in a study of Graves' ophthalmopathy and Graves' hyperthyroidism. Amplification of the TCR beta CDR3 regions used RNA transcripts (as template). Second-round multiplex PCR came after a first-round RT-PCR that employed HTBI primers. TCRdb passed the multiplex PCR reads through MiXCR, listing each CDR3 protein once. The sample consists of 600,000 to 950,000 distinct CDR3 sequences, roughly two fifths of them appearing once. The source material was peripheral blood. Every receptor here comes from an adult man with Graves' ophthalmopathy.

V gene TRBV7-9 combines with J gene TRBJ2-2; perhaps TRBD1 as D (6 bases). The germline V gene encodes CDR1 SEHNR and CDR2 FQNEAQ (reference sequence). Trimming removed 5 bases from V and 6 bases from J, with 13 bases in between. The CDR3 is 14 amino acids. The CDR3 bases are TGTGCCAGCAGCCGGGCAGGGGTATCCGGGGAGCTGTTTTTT. Its protein product is CASSRAGVSGELFF.

This clonotype was detected many times. The V and J genes are TRBV19 and TRBJ1-5; 8 nucleotides align to TRBD1. CDR3 length: 15 amino acids. V was pared by 9 bases and J by 6 bases, with 13 bases of the junction left unmatched. The germline CDR1 and CDR2 sequences are LNHDA and SQIVND (reference sequence). CDR3 DNA: TGTGCCAGCTCCCTGGACAGGGCCCGCGGTCAGCCCCAGCATTTT. This translates into CASSLDRARGQPQHF.

Turning to this clonotype: A much larger clone differs from this one at a single base, so this may be a read error. The rearrangement joins TRBV5-4 to TRBJ1-1; the D gene is possibly TRBD1 (5 bases). The CDR3 consists of 12 residues. The V gene lost 3 bases and the J gene lost 6 bases, with 9 bases spanning the gap. Germline V lookup: CDR1 SGHNT, CDR2 YYREEE (reference sequence). In DNA form, the CDR3 reads TGTGCCAGCAGCTGGGGCCCAGCTGAAGCTTTCTTT. Its protein product is CASSWGPAEAFF.

Turning to this clonotype: This may come from a read error, since a much larger clone is one base off. This sequence joins TRBV7-6 and TRBJ1-5; D gene ambiguous. The better agreement between TRBJ2-3 and the DNA end casts doubt on the J call. The CDR3 is 16 amino acids. CDR1 is SGHVS and CDR2 is FNYEAQ in the germline V gene. The CDR3 nucleotides are TGTGCCAGCAGCTTAGAGCCTCGCCGATTCAATCAGCCCCAGTATTTT. Amino acid sequence: CASSLEPRRFNQPQYF.

This clonotype was seen just once. As DNA, the CDR3 is TGCAGTGCTCGGACAGCGGAACAAGAGACCCAGTACTTC. This codes for CSARTAEQETQYF. This chain connects TRBV20-1 to TRBJ2-5, with D tentatively TRBD1 (6 bases). There are 13 residues in the CDR3. From germline, CDR1 is DFQATT and CDR2 SNEGSKA (reference sequence). Trimming left V 5 bases short and J 2 bases short, with 12 bases between.

This clonotype was detected ten times or more. This chain joins TRBV2 and TRBJ2-7; the D gene is possibly TRBD2 (5 bases). The V gene's germline CDR1 is SNHLY and CDR2 FYNNEI. Trimming took off 7 bases at V and 5 bases at J, with 9 bases between the two ends. The CDR3 totals 11 residues. The CDR3 bases are TGTGCCAGCACGGGGTTCGACGAGCAGTACTTC. It translates to CASTGFDEQYF.

This clonotype was seen a few times. This rearrangement joins TRBV6-5 to TRBJ1-6; 8 bases fit TRBD1. The CDR3 length is 16 residues. Per germline, CDR1 MNHEY and CDR2 SVGAGI. J lost 10 bases, V lost 2 bases, and 10 bases had no gene match. The CDR3 loop is CASSYHRTGLASPLHF. The CDR3 nucleotides read TGTGCCAGCAGTTACCACCGGACAGGGTTAGCCTCACCCCTCCACTTT.

This clonotype was observed at least ten times. The chain recombines TRBV7-3 with TRBJ1-3, with D tentatively TRBD1 (6 bases). V shed 5 bases and J shed 4 bases, with 12 bases lying between them. CDR3 length equals 14 residues. CDR1 and CDR2 from the germline V gene are SGHTA and FQGTGA. The CDR3 reads CASSKTGPGNTIYF. The CDR3 DNA follows: TGTGCCAGCAGCAAAACAGGGCCCGGAAACACCATATATTTT.

This chain links TRBV6-5 with TRBJ2-6; 7 nucleotides align to TRBD2. Trimming cost V 5 bases and J 2 bases; bases outside gene matches: 6. The CDR3 is 16 amino acids. Germline V CDR1 and CDR2: MNHEY, SVGAGI. CDR3 DNA: TGTGCCAGCAGTAACGCAGGGAGGGCTGGGGCCAACGTCCTGACTTTC. Residues: CASSNAGRAGANVLTF.

This clonotype appeared a few times. The gene calls are TRBV19 and TRBJ2-2; TRBD1 might be the D (6 bases). The CDR3 is made up of 13 amino acids. Germline assignment: CDR1 LNHDA and CDR2 SQIVND (reference sequence). V lost 8 bases and J 7 bases, leaving 14 bases between the germline ends. In DNA form, the CDR3 reads TGTGCCAGTCGCAGGGGCTCGGGCGGGGAGCTGTTTTTT. Protein product: CASRRGSGGELFF. The full variable domain, in which reference TRBV19 and TRBJ2-2 provide the parts outside the CDR3, is DGGITQSPKYLFRKEGQNVTLSCEQNLNHDAMYWYRQDPGQGLRLIYYSQIVNDFQKGDIAEGYSVSREKKESFPLTVTSAQKNPTAFYLCASRRGSGGELFFGEGSRLTVL.

This clonotype turned up a few times. The V gene is TRBV11-2, the J gene TRBJ2-2; D not certain. The germline CDR1 and CDR2 sequences are SGHAT and FQNNGV. Trimming left V 1 base short and J 1 base short, with 10 bases between. This CDR3 contains 16 residues. CDR3 sequence reads: CASSLGDVLNTGELFF. For the CDR3, the DNA is TGTGCCAGCAGCTTAGGTGATGTGTTGAACACCGGGGAGCTGTTTTTT.

Notes on this clonotype: This clone may be a read error of a much larger clone one base away. J is TRBJ2-7 and V is TRBV7-8; no clear D gene. Germline loops: CDR1 SGHVS, CDR2 FQNEAQ. V gave up 5 bases and J gave up 2 bases, with 19 bases separating them. The CDR3 totals 16 residues. The CDR3 sequence is CASSPDPADLTYEQYF. As DNA, the CDR3 is TGTGCCAGCAGCCCTGACCCGGCAGACCTAACCTACGAGCAGTACTTC.

This sequence joins TRBV24-1 and TRBJ2-1, with D unclear. V was clipped by 2 bases and J by 0 bases, with 16 bases between them. The CDR3 is made up of 18 amino acids. From germline, CDR1 is KGHDR and CDR2 SFDVKD. DNA of the CDR3: TGTGCCACCAGTGATTCTACCTCGGTCGATAGCTCCTACAATGAGCAGTTCTTC. It yields the protein CATSDSTSVDSSYNEQFF.

This clonotype showed up many times. This chain uses TRBV25-1 with TRBJ1-2; D is perhaps TRBD1 (5 bases). Germline loops: CDR1 MGHDK, CDR2 SYGVNS. The CDR3 contains 13 residues. V lost 7 bases and J 3 bases, leaving 12 bases between the germline ends. In nucleotides, the CDR3 is TGTGCCAGCACACAACAAGGGGACTATGGCTACACCTTC. Residues: CASTQQGDYGYTF.

This clonotype was observed a handful of times. V is TRBV12-3 or TRBV12-4 and J is TRBJ1-1; perhaps TRBD1 as D (5 bases). The CDR3 is 13 amino acids. The CDR3 DNA reads as TGTGCTAGTGGTTTGACAGAGGACACTGAAGCTTTCTTT. This codes for CASGLTEDTEAFF.

This clonotype was counted only a few times. V and J are TRBV20-1 and TRBJ2-7; 9 positions match TRBD1. The CDR3 extends over 14 amino acids. The germline CDR1 and CDR2 sequences are DFQATT and SNEGSKA (reference sequence). J lost 2 bases, V lost 5 bases, and 7 bases had no gene match. CDR3 DNA sequence: TGCAGTGCTCCAGTCCGGGACAGGGCCTACGAGCAGTACTTC. Translation: CSAPVRDRAYEQYF.

Only a few counts were recorded for this clonotype. The chain couples TRBV4-1 to TRBJ2-5; tentatively, D is TRBD1 (6 bases). Trimming stripped 0 bases from V and 4 bases from J, with 12 bases between. The germline CDR1 and CDR2 sequences are MGHRA and YSYEKL. The CDR3 runs 15 residues. The CDR3 loop is CASSQDGQQGETQYF. CDR3 DNA: TGCGCCAGCAGCCAAGATGGTCAACAGGGAGAGACCCAGTACTTC.

This clonotype was observed at least ten times. The gene calls are TRBV7-9 and TRBJ1-2, with D tentatively TRBD1 (5 bases). The V and J ends lost 5 bases and 4 bases respectively, with 14 bases between them. Germline V gene sequence: CDR1 SEHNR, CDR2 FQNEAQ (reference sequence). This CDR3 is 14 amino acids long. The CDR3 is CASSPPGDAYGYTF. The CDR3, as DNA: TGTGCCAGCAGCCCCCCGGGGGATGCCTATGGCTACACCTTC.